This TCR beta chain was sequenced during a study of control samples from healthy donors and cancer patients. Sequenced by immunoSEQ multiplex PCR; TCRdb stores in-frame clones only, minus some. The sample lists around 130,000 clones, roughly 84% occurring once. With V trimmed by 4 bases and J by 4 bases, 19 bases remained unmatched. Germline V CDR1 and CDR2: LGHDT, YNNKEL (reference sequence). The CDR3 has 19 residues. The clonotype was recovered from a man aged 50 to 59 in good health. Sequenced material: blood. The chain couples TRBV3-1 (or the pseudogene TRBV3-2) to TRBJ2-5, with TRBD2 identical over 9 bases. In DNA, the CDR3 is TGTGCCAGCAGCCCGACTCGCAGCGGGGGGCAAGGGATCCGAGAGACCCAGTACTTC. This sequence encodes CASSPTRSGGQGIRETQYF.